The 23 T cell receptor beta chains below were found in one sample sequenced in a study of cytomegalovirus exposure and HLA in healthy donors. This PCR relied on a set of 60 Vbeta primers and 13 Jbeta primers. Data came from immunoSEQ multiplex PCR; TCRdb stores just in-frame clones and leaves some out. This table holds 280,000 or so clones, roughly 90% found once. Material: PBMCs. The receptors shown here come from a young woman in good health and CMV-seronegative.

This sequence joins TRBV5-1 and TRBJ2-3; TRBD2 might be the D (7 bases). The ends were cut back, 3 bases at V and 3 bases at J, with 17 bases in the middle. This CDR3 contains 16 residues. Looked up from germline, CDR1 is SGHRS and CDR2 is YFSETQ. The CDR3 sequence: CASSWRGGRGTDTQYF. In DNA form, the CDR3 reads TGCGCCAGCAGCTGGAGGGGGGGGAGAGGGACAGATACGCAGTATTTT. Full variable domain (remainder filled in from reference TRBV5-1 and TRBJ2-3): KAGVTQTPRYLIKTRGQQVTLSCSPISGHRSVSWYQQTPGQGLQFLFEYFSETQRNKGNFPGRFSGRQFSNSRSEMNVSTLELGDSALYLCASSWRGGRGTDTQYFGPGTRLTVL.

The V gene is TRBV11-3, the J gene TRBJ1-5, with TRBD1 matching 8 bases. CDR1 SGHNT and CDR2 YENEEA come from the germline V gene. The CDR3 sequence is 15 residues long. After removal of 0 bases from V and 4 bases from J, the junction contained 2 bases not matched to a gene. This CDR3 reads CASSLEGQGNQPQHF. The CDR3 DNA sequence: TGTGCCAGCAGCTTAGAAGGACAGGGAAATCAGCCCCAGCATTTT.

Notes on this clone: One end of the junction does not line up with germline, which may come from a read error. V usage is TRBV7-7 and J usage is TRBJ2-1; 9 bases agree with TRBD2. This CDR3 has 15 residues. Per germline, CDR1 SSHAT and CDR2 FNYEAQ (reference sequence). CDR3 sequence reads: CASSRGTSRYNEQFF. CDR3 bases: TGTGCTAGCAGCCGGGGGACTAGCCGGTACAATGAGCAGTTCTTC.

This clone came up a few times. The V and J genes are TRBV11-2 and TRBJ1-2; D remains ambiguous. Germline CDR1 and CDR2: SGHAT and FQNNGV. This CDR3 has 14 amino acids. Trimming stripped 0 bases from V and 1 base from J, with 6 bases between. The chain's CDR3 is CASSLDSYNYGYTF. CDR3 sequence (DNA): TGTGCCAGCAGCTTAGACAGTTATAACTATGGCTACACCTTC.

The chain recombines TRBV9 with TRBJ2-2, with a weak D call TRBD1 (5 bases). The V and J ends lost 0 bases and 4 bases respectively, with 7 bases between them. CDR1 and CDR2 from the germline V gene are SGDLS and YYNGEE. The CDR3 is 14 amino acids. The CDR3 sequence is CASSVDGATGELFF. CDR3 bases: TGTGCCAGCAGCGTAGATGGGGCCACCGGGGAGCTGTTTTTT.

CDR3 in amino acids: CASSDSGGRQPQHF. The CDR3 nucleotides read TGTGCCAGCAGTGACAGCGGGGGAAGGCAGCCCCAGCATTTT. The V gene is TRBV2, the J gene TRBJ1-5; D is possibly TRBD1 (5 bases). CDR3 size: 14 residues. CDR1 and CDR2 from the germline V gene are SNHLY and FYNNEI. Trimming stripped 3 bases from V and 7 bases from J, with 13 bases between.

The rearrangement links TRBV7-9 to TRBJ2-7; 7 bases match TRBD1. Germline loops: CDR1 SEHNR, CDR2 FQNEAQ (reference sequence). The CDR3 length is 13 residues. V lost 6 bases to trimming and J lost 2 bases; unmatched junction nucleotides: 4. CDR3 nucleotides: TGTGCCAGCAGAGGGACAGTTGCCTACGAGCAGTACTTC. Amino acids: CASRGTVAYEQYF.

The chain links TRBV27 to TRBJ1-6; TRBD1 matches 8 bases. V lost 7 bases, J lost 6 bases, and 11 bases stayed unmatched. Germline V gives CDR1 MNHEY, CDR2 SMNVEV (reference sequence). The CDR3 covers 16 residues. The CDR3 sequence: CASTVNRGLGNSPLHF. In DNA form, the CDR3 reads TGTGCCAGCACCGTAAACAGGGGGTTGGGTAATTCACCCCTCCACTTT.

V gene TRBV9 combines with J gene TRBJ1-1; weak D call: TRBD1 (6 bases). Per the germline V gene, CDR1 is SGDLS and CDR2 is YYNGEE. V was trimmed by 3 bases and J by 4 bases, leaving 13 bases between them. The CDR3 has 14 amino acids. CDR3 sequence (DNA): TGTGCCAGCAGCGGGGGGAGGGGGGGCACTGAAGCTTTCTTT. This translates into CASSGGRGGTEAFF.

CDR3 protein: CASSVEEGVSDGYTF. The CDR3 nucleotides read TGTGCCAGCAGCGTAGAAGAGGGAGTCTCTGATGGCTACACCTTC. The chain links TRBV9 to TRBJ1-2; the D is unclear. The CDR3 extends over 15 amino acids. V lost 0 bases and J 6 bases, leaving 15 bases between the germline ends. The germline gives CDR1 SGDLS, CDR2 YYNGEE.

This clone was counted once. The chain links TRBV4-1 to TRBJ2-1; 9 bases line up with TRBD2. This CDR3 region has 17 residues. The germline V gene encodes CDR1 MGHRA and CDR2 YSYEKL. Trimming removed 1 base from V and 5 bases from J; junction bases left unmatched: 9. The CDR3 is CASSQVGSGGPDNEQFF. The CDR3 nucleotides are TGCGCCAGCAGCCAAGTGGGGAGCGGGGGGCCAGACAATGAGCAGTTCTTC.

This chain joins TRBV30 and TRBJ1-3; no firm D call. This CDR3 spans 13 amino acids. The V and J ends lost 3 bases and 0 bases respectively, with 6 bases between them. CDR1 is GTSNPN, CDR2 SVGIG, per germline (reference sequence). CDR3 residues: CAWRTHSGNTIYF. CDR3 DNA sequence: TGTGCCTGGAGGACACACTCTGGAAACACCATATATTTT.

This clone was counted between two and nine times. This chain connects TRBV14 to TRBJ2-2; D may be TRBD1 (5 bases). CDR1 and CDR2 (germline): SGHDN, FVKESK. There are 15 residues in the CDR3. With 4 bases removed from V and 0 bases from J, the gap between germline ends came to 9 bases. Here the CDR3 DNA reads TGTGCCAGCAGCCGGCCCAGGGCGAACACCGGGGAGCTGTTTTTT. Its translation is CASSRPRANTGELFF. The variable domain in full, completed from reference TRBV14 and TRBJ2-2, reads EAGVTQFPSHSVIEKGQTVTLRCDPISGHDNLYWYRRVMGKEIKFLLHFVKESKQDESGMPNNRFLAERTGGTYSTLKVQPAELEDSGVYFCASSRPRANTGELFFGEGSRLTVL.

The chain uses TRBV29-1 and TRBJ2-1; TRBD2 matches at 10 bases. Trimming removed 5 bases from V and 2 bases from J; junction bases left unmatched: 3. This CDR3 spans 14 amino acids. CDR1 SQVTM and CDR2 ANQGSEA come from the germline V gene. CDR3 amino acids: CSVRSGGTYNEQFF. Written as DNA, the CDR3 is TGCAGCGTTCGTAGCGGGGGGACCTACAATGAGCAGTTCTTC.

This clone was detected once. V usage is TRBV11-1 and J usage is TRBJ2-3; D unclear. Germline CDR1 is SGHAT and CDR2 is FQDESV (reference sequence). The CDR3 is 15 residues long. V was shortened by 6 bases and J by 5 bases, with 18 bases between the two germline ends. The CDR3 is CASRPSEGARDTQYF. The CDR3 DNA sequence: TGTGCCAGCAGACCCTCGGAAGGAGCACGAGATACGCAGTATTTT.

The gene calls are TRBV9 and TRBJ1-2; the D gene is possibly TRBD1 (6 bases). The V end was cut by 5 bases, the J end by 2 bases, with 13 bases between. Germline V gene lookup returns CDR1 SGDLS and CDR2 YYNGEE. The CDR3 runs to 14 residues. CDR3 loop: CASSPQGLNYGYTF. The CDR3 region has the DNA TGTGCCAGCAGTCCTCAGGGGTTAAACTATGGCTACACCTTC.

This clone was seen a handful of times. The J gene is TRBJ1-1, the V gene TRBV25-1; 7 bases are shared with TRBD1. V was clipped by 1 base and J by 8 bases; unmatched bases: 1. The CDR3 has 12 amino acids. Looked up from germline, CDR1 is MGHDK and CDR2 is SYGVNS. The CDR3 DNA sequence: TGTGCCAGCAGTGAATGGGGACAGGAAGCTTTCTTT. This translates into CASSEWGQEAFF.

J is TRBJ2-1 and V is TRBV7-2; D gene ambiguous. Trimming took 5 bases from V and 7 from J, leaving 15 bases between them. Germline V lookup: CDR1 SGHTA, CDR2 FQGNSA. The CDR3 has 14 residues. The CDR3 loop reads CASSLELLNNEQFF. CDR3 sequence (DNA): TGTGCCAGCAGCCTCGAACTACTTAATAATGAGCAGTTCTTC.

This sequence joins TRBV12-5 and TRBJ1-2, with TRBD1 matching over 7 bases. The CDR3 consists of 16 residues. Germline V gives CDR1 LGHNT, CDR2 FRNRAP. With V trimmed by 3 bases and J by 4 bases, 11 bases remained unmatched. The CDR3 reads CASGFRPGTVLYGYTF. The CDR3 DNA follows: TGTGCTAGTGGTTTCCGACCCGGGACAGTCCTCTATGGCTACACCTTC.

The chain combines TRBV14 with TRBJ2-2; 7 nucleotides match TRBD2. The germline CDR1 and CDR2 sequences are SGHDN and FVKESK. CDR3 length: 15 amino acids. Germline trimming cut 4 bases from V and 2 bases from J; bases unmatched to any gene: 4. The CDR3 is CASSLREANTGELFF. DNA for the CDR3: TGTGCCAGCAGCCTCCGGGAGGCCAACACCGGGGAGCTGTTTTTT.

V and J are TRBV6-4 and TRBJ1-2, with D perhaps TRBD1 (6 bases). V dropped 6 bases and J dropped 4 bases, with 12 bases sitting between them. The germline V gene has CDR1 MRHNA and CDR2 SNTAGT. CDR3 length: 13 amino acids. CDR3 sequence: CASRRTVTYGYTF. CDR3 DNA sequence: TGTGCCAGCAGAAGGACAGTTACCTATGGCTACACCTTC.

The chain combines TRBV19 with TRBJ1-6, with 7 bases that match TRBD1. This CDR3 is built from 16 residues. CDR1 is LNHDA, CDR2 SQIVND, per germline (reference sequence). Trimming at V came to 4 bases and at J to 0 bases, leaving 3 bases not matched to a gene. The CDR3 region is CASSSAGGSYNSPLHF. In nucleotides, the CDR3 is TGTGCCAGTAGTAGTGCAGGGGGCTCCTATAATTCACCCCTCCACTTT.

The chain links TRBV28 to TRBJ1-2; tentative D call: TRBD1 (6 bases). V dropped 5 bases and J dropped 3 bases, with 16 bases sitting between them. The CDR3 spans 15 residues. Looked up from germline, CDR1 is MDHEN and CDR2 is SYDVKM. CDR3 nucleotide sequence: TGTGCCAGCAGTCCGCTGGGGGCGAGGGACTATGGCTACACCTTC. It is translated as CASSPLGARDYGYTF.